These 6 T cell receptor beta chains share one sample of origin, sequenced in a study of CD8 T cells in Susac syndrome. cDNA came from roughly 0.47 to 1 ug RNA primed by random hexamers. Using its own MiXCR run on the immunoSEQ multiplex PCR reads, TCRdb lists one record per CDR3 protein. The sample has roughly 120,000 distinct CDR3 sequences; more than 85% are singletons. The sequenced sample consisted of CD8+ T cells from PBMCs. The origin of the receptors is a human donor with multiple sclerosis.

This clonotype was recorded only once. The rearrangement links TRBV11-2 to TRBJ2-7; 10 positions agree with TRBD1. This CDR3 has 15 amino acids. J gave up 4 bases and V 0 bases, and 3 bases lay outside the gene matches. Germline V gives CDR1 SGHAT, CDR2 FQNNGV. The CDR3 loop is CASSLDPGQGYEQYF. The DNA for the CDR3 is TGTGCCAGCAGCTTAGACCCGGGACAGGGGTACGAGCAGTACTTC.

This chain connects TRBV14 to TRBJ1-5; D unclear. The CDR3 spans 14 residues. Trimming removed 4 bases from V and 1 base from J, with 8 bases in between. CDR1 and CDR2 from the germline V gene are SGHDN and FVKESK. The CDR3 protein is CASSPVGSNQPQHF. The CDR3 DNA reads TGTGCCAGCAGCCCCGTGGGAAGCAATCAGCCCCAGCATTTT.

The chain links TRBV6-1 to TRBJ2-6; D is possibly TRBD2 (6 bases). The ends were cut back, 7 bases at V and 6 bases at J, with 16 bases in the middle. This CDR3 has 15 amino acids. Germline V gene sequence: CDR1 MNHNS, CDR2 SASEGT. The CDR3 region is CASTDRGYEANVLTF. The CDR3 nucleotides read TGTGCCAGCACCGACCGGGGGTACGAGGCCAACGTCCTGACTTTC.

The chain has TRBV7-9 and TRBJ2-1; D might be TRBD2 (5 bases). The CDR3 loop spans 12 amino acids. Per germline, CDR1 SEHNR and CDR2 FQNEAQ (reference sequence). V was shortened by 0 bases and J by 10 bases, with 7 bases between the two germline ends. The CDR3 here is CASSLARAEQFF. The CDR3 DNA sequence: TGTGCCAGCAGCTTAGCGAGGGCCGAGCAGTTCTTC. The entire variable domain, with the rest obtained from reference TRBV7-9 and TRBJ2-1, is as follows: DTGVSQNPRHKITKRGQNVTFRCDPISEHNRLYWYRQTLGQGPEFLTYFQNEAQLEKSRLLSDRFSAERPKGSFSTLEIQRTEQGDSAMYLCASSLARAEQFFGPGTRLTVL.

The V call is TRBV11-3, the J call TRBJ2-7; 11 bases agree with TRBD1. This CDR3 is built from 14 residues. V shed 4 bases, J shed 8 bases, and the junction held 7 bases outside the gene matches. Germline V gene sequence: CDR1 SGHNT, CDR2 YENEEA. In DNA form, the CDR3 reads TGTGCCAGCAGCTCAGGACAGGGGGCGCGTCAGCAGTACGTC. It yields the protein CASSSGQGARQQYV.

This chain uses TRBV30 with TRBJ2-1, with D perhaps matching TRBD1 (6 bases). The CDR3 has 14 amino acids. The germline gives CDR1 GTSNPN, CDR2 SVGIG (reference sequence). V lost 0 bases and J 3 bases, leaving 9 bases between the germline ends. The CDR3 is CAWSVLQGYNEQFF. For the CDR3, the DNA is TGTGCCTGGAGTGTTTTACAGGGCTACAATGAGCAGTTCTTC. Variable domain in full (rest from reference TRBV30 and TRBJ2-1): SQTIHQWPATLVQPVGSPLSLECTVEGTSNPNLYWYRQAAGRGLQLLFYSVGIGQISSEVPQNLSASRPQDRQFILSSKKLLLSDSGFYLCAWSVLQGYNEQFFGPGTRLTVL.